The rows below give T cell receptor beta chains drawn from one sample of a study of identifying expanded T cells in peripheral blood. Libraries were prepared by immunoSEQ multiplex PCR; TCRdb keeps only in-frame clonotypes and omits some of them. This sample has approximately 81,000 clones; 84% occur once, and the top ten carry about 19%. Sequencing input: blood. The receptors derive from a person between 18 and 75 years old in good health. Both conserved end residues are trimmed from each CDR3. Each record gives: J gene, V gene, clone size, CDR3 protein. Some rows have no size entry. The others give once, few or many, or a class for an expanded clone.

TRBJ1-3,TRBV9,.,ASSPLSTSGNTIY
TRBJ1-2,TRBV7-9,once,ASSLRDSNYGYT
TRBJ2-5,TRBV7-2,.,ASGRDRGSQETQY
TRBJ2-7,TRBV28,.,ASSSPGQGWGEQY
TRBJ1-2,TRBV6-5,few,ASSYQSNYGYT
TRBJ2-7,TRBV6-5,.,ASSYSASSYEQY
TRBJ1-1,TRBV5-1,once,ASSLRSWQVEAF
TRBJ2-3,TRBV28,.,ASSFLRQPDTQY
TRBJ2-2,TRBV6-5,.,ASSPGTGAGELF
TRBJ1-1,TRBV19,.,ASSLTPNTEAF
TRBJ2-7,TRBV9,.,ASSPSPGTSDYEQY
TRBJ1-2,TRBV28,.,ASSFNLGYT
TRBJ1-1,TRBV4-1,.,ASSHPGTGRGAF
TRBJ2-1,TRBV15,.,ATSSLDNYNEQF
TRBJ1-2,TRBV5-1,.,ASSEEQGAGYGYT
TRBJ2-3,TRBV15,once,ATSWDRVVDTQY
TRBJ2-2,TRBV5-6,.,ASSLVGPNTGELF
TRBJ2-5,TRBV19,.,ASSPTSGVRETQY
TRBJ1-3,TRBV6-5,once,ASSQGSGNTIY
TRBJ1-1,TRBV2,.,ASSVGQMNTEAF
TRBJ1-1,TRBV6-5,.,ASRLLREIPEAF
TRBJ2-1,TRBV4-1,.,ASSQILAGGYNEQF
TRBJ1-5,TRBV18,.,ASSPPGEYQPQH
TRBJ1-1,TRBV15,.,ATERPGGAYTEAF
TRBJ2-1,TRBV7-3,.,ASSLTHGEQF
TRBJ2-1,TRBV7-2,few,ASSSEGLAYYNEQF
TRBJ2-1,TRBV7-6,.,ASSKQTNEQF
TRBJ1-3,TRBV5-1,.,ASSLGLGNTIY
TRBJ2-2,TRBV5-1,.,ASSLKQGGTGELF
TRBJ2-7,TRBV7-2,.,ASSPKDSYEQY
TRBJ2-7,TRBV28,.,AAGVSYEQY
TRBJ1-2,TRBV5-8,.,ASSLGWGADTPNGYT
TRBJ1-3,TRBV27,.,ASSPGPQRYNTIY
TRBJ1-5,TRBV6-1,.,ASTWTEQNQPQH
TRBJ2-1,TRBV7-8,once,ASSIDRTNEQF
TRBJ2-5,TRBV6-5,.,ASSYFASRETQY
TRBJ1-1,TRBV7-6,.,ASSLDPGTTSLVDPNTEAF
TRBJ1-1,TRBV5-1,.,ASSLDSSVRNTEAF
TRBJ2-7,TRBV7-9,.,ASSRGQGNHEQY
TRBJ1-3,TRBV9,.,ASSPLLQGGGNTIY
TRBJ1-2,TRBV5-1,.,ASSFSPGTGGLDYGYT
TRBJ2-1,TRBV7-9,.,ASSSPGQGGYNEQF
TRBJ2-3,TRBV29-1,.,SVDESGSTDTQY
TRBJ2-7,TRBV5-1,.,ASTTTSGSFREQY
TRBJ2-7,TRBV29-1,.,SVEDGPPYEQY
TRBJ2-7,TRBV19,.,ASSKEPTSREQY
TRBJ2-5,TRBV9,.,ASSPYRDEQETQY
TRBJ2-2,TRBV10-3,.,ATSRGETAGELF
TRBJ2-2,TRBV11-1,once,ASSYIVAGGPSTGELF
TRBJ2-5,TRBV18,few,ASSPRSAHPAGETQY